This T cell receptor (beta chain) comes out of a study of blood T cell repertoires in COVID-19. Some clones are missing from TCRdb's copy, which holds only in-frame ones; the method was immunoSEQ multiplex PCR. The sample lists roughly 250,000 clones, over 70% occurring once. The count of this clone is one. This sequence originates from a man in his forties with active or convalescent COVID-19. The sample comprised peripheral blood.

The DNA for the CDR3 is TGCAGAAGACCGGCAGGCGAAAAACTGTTTTTT. Translation gives CRRPAGEKLFF. V usage is TRBV29-1 and J usage is TRBJ1-4; D gene unclear. CDR1 SQVTM and CDR2 ANQGSEA come from the germline V gene. CDR3 length: 11 amino acids.